One and the same sample provided the 25 T cell receptor beta chains below, sequenced in a study of shared clonotypes between healthy human individuals. Here immunoSEQ multiplex PCR was the method, and the copy in TCRdb shows in-frame clones only, minus some. The table includes a few million clones, around nine tenths detected once. The specimen sequenced was naive CD4+ T cells sorted from blood. Subset given: CD45RA+ positively selected. The receptors were gathered from a young man in good health.

V gene TRBV7-6 combines with J gene TRBJ2-5; D might be TRBD2 (6 bases). The CDR3 consists of 16 residues. Trimming removed 6 bases from V and 6 bases from J, with 23 bases in between. CDR1 is SGHVS and CDR2 is FNYEAQ in the germline V gene. The CDR3 nucleotides read TGTGCCAGCAGGGGTGGGGGGTCAGAGCCAAGAAAGACCCAGTACTTC. Protein: CASRGGGSEPRKTQYF.

This chain connects TRBV19 to TRBJ2-2, with D perhaps matching TRBD1 (6 bases). This CDR3 is built from 16 residues. Germline values: CDR1 LNHDA, CDR2 SQIVND (reference sequence). V was pared by 4 bases and J by 0 bases, with 12 bases between. The CDR3 here is CASSTLDSPNTGELFF. As DNA, the CDR3 is TGTGCCAGTAGTACCCTGGACAGCCCGAACACCGGGGAGCTGTTTTTT.

This clone was recorded only once. The V and J genes are TRBV5-1 and TRBJ1-6; D might be TRBD1 (6 bases). This CDR3 has 13 residues. V shed 4 bases and J shed 13 bases, with 15 bases lying between them. Germline V lookup: CDR1 SGHRS, CDR2 YFSETQ. CDR3 nucleotide sequence: TGCGCCAGCAGCACAGAACAGGGTTGGCCCCTCCACTTT. Amino acid sequence: CASSTEQGWPLHF.

The CDR3 DNA reads TGCGCCAGCAGCTGGGGACAGAGCCTTAATGAAAAACTGTTTTTT. Translating gives CASSWGQSLNEKLFF. The chain links TRBV5-1 to TRBJ1-4, with TRBD1 identical over 7 bases. The CDR3 is 15 residues long. CDR1 and CDR2 (germline): SGHRS, YFSETQ. Germline trimming cut 3 bases from V and 4 bases from J; bases unmatched to any gene: 6.

This chain uses TRBV6-5 with TRBJ2-1; 7 bases fit TRBD1. Trimming took 5 bases from V and 2 from J; bases not matched to a gene: 6. The germline CDR1 and CDR2 sequences are MNHEY and SVGAGI. The CDR3 loop spans 15 amino acids. The CDR3 DNA follows: TGTGCCAGCAGTCGCCAGGGGGTCGCCTACAATGAGCAGTTCTTC. It specifies CASSRQGVAYNEQFF.

The chain employs TRBV7-2 and TRBJ1-1, with 8 bases lining up with TRBD1. The ends lost 5 bases at V and 1 base at J; junction bases unmatched: 3. Germline V gene data show CDR1 as SGHTA and CDR2 as FQGNSA. The CDR3 has 14 residues. The CDR3 DNA sequence: TGTGCCAGCAGCCAGGGGGCTCAGAACACTGAAGCTTTCTTT. Translated: CASSQGAQNTEAFF.

The rearrangement uses TRBV29-1 and TRBJ2-1, with D possibly TRBD1 on 5 matching bases. Per the germline V gene, CDR1 is SQVTM and CDR2 is ANQGSEA. The CDR3 is made up of 14 amino acids. Trimming removed 2 bases from V and 7 bases from J, with 15 bases in between. CDR3 region: CSVEKGKGANEQFF. The CDR3 nucleotides are TGCAGCGTTGAAAAGGGGAAGGGCGCGAATGAGCAGTTCTTC.

The V call is TRBV19, the J call TRBJ1-1; 7 bases fit TRBD1. The CDR3 is made up of 16 amino acids. Germline V CDR1 and CDR2: LNHDA, SQIVND (reference sequence). The J segment lost 0 bases and the V segment lost 5 bases, leaving 9 bases of the junction unmatched. The CDR3 sequence: CASSFYWTGVNTEAFF. DNA for the CDR3: TGTGCCAGTAGTTTCTATTGGACAGGTGTGAACACTGAAGCTTTCTTT.

The gene calls are TRBV7-2 and TRBJ1-1; D perhaps matches TRBD1 (5 bases). The CDR3 contains 16 residues. V was cut by 3 bases and J by 1 base, with 15 bases left in between. CDR1 and CDR2 from the germline V gene are SGHTA and FQGNSA. CDR3 sequence (DNA): TGTGCCAGCAGCTTCGGGCAGGGTAGTAGGAACACTGAAGCTTTCTTT. It yields the protein CASSFGQGSRNTEAFF.

V usage is TRBV7-2 and J usage is TRBJ2-7; TRBD2 agrees at 8 bases. Germline values: CDR1 SGHTA, CDR2 FQGNSA. CDR3 size: 14 residues. V trimming: 5 bases; J trimming: 3 bases; junction bases outside the gene matches: 6. The CDR3 DNA reads TGTGCCAGCAGCCCGGGGGGGTCAGGCTACGAGCAGTACTTC. Translating gives CASSPGGSGYEQYF. The variable domain in full, completed from reference TRBV7-2 and TRBJ2-7, reads GAGVSQSPSNKVTEKGKDVELRCDPISGHTALYWYRQSLGQGLEFLIYFQGNSAPDKSGLPSDRFSAERTGGSVSTLTIQRTQQEDSAVYLCASSPGGSGYEQYFGPGTRLTVT.

This chain uses TRBV7-9 with TRBJ1-6; tentatively, D is TRBD1 (6 bases). The length of the CDR3 is 14 residues. V lost 5 bases to trimming and J lost 10 bases, with 15 bases between them. Germline V gene sequence: CDR1 SEHNR, CDR2 FQNEAQ (reference sequence). The CDR3 region has the DNA TGTGCCAGCAGCCCACAGGGATTTGACTCACCCCTCCACTTT. Protein product: CASSPQGFDSPLHF.

The chain recombines TRBV6-5 with TRBJ2-7; D uncertain. Trimming cost V 6 bases and J 2 bases, with 8 bases left between them. Looked up from germline, CDR1 is MNHEY and CDR2 is SVGAGI. The CDR3 consists of 12 residues. The CDR3: CASSKTTYEQYF. The CDR3 DNA sequence: TGTGCCAGCAGCAAAACTACCTACGAGCAGTACTTC.

The V gene is TRBV4-1, the J gene TRBJ1-2; no clear D gene. There are 14 residues in the CDR3. In germline, CDR1 is MGHRA, CDR2 YSYEKL. Trimming stripped 1 base from V and 8 bases from J, with 14 bases between. CDR3 nucleotide sequence: TGCGCCAGCAGCCAAGCCGAGAGGGCGGGCGGCTACACCTTC. It translates to CASSQAERAGGYTF.

This chain joins TRBV15 and TRBJ2-5; D ambiguous. CDR1 and CDR2 from the germline V gene are LNHNV and YYDKDF (reference sequence). There are 13 residues in the CDR3. V was shortened by 2 bases and J by 5 bases, with 9 bases between the two germline ends. The DNA of the CDR3 is TGTGCCACCAGCAGATCCACCGTGGAGACCCAGTACTTC. Amino acids: CATSRSTVETQYF.

The chain is built from TRBV10-3 and TRBJ2-1, with 13 positions matching TRBD2. The CDR3 length is 14 residues. CDR1 is ENHRY and CDR2 is SYGVKD in the germline V gene. The V segment lost 10 bases and the J segment 5 bases; nucleotides outside the gene matches: 5. CDR3 coding DNA: TGTGCCACTAGGACTAGCGGGAGCCACAATGAGCAGTTCTTC. Its translation is CATRTSGSHNEQFF.

About this clone: Within the sample, other DNA sequences also encode this same CDR3. The chain couples TRBV9 to TRBJ2-7, with 7 bases identical to TRBD2. CDR3 length equals 13 residues. V lost 0 bases, J lost 3 bases, and 0 bases stayed unmatched. Per the germline V gene, CDR1 is SGDLS and CDR2 is YYNGEE. The CDR3 coding sequence is TGTGCCAGCAGCGTAGGCGGGAGCTACGAGCAGTACTTC. Its protein is CASSVGGSYEQYF.

In DNA, the CDR3 is TGCAGCGTTCGACGGCAGGGTGGCGGTGAGACCCAGTACTTC. Translation gives CSVRRQGGGETQYF. V is TRBV29-1 and J is TRBJ2-5, with D perhaps matching TRBD1 (5 bases). This CDR3 is 14 amino acids long. V lost 5 bases and J 5 bases, leaving 18 bases between the germline ends. Looked up from germline, CDR1 is SQVTM and CDR2 is ANQGSEA.

The chain uses TRBV10-3 and TRBJ2-5; D remains ambiguous. V lost 3 bases and J lost 5, with 13 bases in between. The CDR3 spans 14 residues. Germline V lookup: CDR1 ENHRY, CDR2 SYGVKD. The chain's CDR3 is CAISERSVGETQYF. In DNA, the CDR3 is TGTGCCATCAGTGAAAGGAGCGTCGGGGAGACCCAGTACTTC.

The gene calls are TRBV7-9 and TRBJ1-1; D is uncertain. Trimming removed 4 bases from V and 7 bases from J, with 16 bases in between. Germline V gene lookup returns CDR1 SEHNR and CDR2 FQNEAQ (reference sequence). This CDR3 has 14 amino acids. CDR3 sequence reads: CASSSYEGWGEAFF. The DNA of the CDR3 is TGTGCCAGCAGCTCGTACGAAGGGTGGGGTGAAGCTTTCTTT.

The chain uses TRBV2 and TRBJ2-5, with 7 bases aligning to TRBD1. The CDR3 length is 17 residues. V trimming: 2 bases; J trimming: 5 bases; junction bases outside the gene matches: 14. Germline lookup yields CDR1 SNHLY and CDR2 FYNNEI. The CDR3, as DNA: TGTGCCAGCAGTGAAATTCCTCCAGACAGGGCTGGCGAGACCCAGTACTTC. Residues: CASSEIPPDRAGETQYF.

J is TRBJ2-1 and V is TRBV10-3; 9 nucleotides align to TRBD2. This CDR3 has 14 residues. Germline V gives CDR1 ENHRY, CDR2 SYGVKD. V dropped 10 bases and J dropped 2; count of bases not matched to a gene: 6. CDR3 region: CATETSGPYNEQFF. The CDR3 nucleotides are TGTGCCACTGAGACTAGCGGTCCCTACAATGAGCAGTTCTTC.

The rearrangement links TRBV7-3 to TRBJ2-1; TRBD2 matches 9 bases. The germline V gene encodes CDR1 SGHTA and CDR2 FQGTGA. J was trimmed by 5 bases and V by 5 bases; bases with no gene match: 7. The CDR3 extends over 15 amino acids. The CDR3 bases are TGTGCCAGCAGCCCGACTAGCGGCGGTCACAATGAGCAGTTCTTC. This gives the protein CASSPTSGGHNEQFF.

The rearrangement uses TRBV5-5 and TRBJ2-7, with D possibly being TRBD1 or TRBD2 (6 bases each). The CDR3 is made up of 13 amino acids. V was pared by 6 bases and J by 5 bases, with 15 bases between. Germline lookup yields CDR1 SGHKS and CDR2 YYEKEE (reference sequence). The CDR3 reads CASTPGAGHEQYF. The CDR3 DNA reads as TGTGCCAGCACCCCGGGGGCCGGCCACGAGCAGTACTTC.

This chain uses TRBV19 with TRBJ2-3, with D tentatively TRBD2 (6 bases). Germline CDR1 LNHDA, CDR2 SQIVND (reference sequence). The CDR3 runs to 17 residues. Trimming left V 1 base short and J 3 bases short, with 17 bases between. In DNA, the CDR3 is TGTGCCAGTAGTATAGGACGGTCGGCAGGGAGGACAGATACGCAGTATTTT. The encoded protein is CASSIGRSAGRTDTQYF.

The rearrangement links TRBV30 to TRBJ1-2; D unclear. Germline CDR1 GTSNPN, CDR2 SVGIG (reference sequence). This CDR3 is 11 amino acids long. V lost 2 bases and J lost 8, with 9 bases in between. This CDR3 is CAWSLGWGYTF. The CDR3 DNA reads as TGTGCCTGGAGTTTGGGGTGGGGCTACACCTTC.